This is a list of T cell receptor beta chains from one sample in a study of cytomegalovirus exposure and HLA in healthy donors. The table came from immunoSEQ multiplex PCR; TCRdb's copy has only in-frame clones and leaves some out. The table lists about 140,000 clones, 80% of them singletons. Input material: PBMCs. The source is a man aged 45-65 years in good health and CMV-seronegative. The CDR3 runs from the conserved cysteine through the conserved F or W. The order of the fields is V gene, J gene, CDR3 protein.

V gene: TRBV7-9; J gene: TRBJ1-3; CDR3 protein: CASSSGVDGVGNTIYF
V gene: TRBV18; J gene: TRBJ2-5; CDR3 protein: CASSPPTAQETQYF
V gene: TRBV28; J gene: TRBJ1-4; CDR3 protein: CASSPRFLRALNEKLFF
V gene: TRBV18; J gene: TRBJ1-5; CDR3 protein: CASSLQGNSNQPQHF
V gene: TRBV19; J gene: TRBJ1-2; CDR3 protein: CASSIRPGGLIYGYTF
V gene: TRBV4-2; J gene: TRBJ2-7; CDR3 protein: CASSQDASGMEQYF
V gene: TRBV7-2; J gene: TRBJ2-4; CDR3 protein: CASSLPGVNIQYF
V gene: TRBV5-8; J gene: TRBJ2-4; CDR3 protein: CASRAFGVGGKNIQYF
V gene: TRBV28; J gene: TRBJ1-5; CDR3 protein: CASSLFGQPSKALYQPQHF
V gene: TRBV5-6; J gene: TRBJ2-5; CDR3 protein: CASSLRHPARETQYF
V gene: TRBV4-1; J gene: TRBJ2-6; CDR3 protein: CASSAGGAVGAGANVLTF
V gene: TRBV7-9; J gene: TRBJ1-5; CDR3 protein: CASSLAQGNQPQHF
V gene: TRBV5-1; J gene: TRBJ1-2; CDR3 protein: CASSELNYGYTF
V gene: TRBV5-4; J gene: TRBJ2-7; CDR3 protein: CAMKKPKTPYEQYF
V gene: TRBV19; J gene: TRBJ1-1; CDR3 protein: CASSAPGQGTEAFF
V gene: TRBV9; J gene: NA; CDR3 protein: CASSVEGGRYSYEQYF
V gene: TRBV5-1; J gene: TRBJ1-3; CDR3 protein: CASSFDRSSGNTIYF
V gene: TRBV19; J gene: TRBJ1-2; CDR3 protein: CASEPGQSYGYTF
V gene: TRBV2; J gene: TRBJ2-2; CDR3 protein: CASRDDNRGGELFF
V gene: TRBV5-1; J gene: TRBJ2-7; CDR3 protein: CASSSGTGVTSKYF
V gene: TRBV5-1; J gene: TRBJ1-2; CDR3 protein: CASSLPTDNYGYTF
V gene: TRBV25-1; J gene: NA; CDR3 protein: CASSESSGTRSNAYEQYF
V gene: TRBV5-4; J gene: TRBJ1-2; CDR3 protein: CASGSAGAETF
V gene: TRBV5-1; J gene: TRBJ1-6; CDR3 protein: CASSPTESKSPLHF
V gene: TRBV18; J gene: TRBJ1-1; CDR3 protein: CASSPGQQNTEAFF
V gene: TRBV25-1; J gene: TRBJ1-1; CDR3 protein: CASSAPRTATTEAFF
V gene: TRBV11-2; J gene: TRBJ2-7; CDR3 protein: CASSLERSPRQYF
V gene: TRBV5-4; J gene: TRBJ2-6; CDR3 protein: CASSLGTSGANVLTF
V gene: TRBV11-2; J gene: TRBJ1-1; CDR3 protein: CASSFGVGNTEAFF
V gene: TRBV5-1; J gene: TRBJ1-5; CDR3 protein: CASSLGTGVNQPQHF
V gene: TRBV6-1; J gene: TRBJ2-7; CDR3 protein: CASSSGRPYEQYF
V gene: TRBV5-1; J gene: TRBJ2-7; CDR3 protein: CASSLGQGNSYEQYF
V gene: TRBV6-6; J gene: TRBJ2-7; CDR3 protein: CATSPRAGGTYEQYF
V gene: TRBV2; J gene: TRBJ2-5; CDR3 protein: CASILRDRYQETQYF
V gene: TRBV6-1; J gene: TRBJ1-2; CDR3 protein: CASSLTTGGFYGYTF
V gene: TRBV2; J gene: TRBJ2-1; CDR3 protein: CASTPPGQGIGEQFF
V gene: TRBV7-9; J gene: TRBJ2-2; CDR3 protein: CASSLVFGRGSFTGELFF